The rows below give T cell receptor beta chains drawn from one sample of a study of shared clonotypes between healthy human individuals. The method was immunoSEQ multiplex PCR; TCRdb's version includes in-frame clones alone and lacks a portion of them. The sample records about 980,000 clones, about three quarters being singletons. Sequencing used memory CD4+ T cells sorted from blood. Receptors were obtained from a man aged 18 to 30 in good health. CDR3s include the opening cysteine and the closing phenylalanine or tryptophan. The D gene is left open where the match is weak. Expanded clones are given a class, and other clones once, few, many or no size at all.

j_call: TRBJ2-5; d_call: .; v_call: TRBV4-3; clone_size: .; cdr3_nt: TGCGCCAGCAGCCAAGTACTCGGAGAGACCCAGTACTTC; cdr3_aa: CASSQVLGETQYF
j_call: TRBJ2-1; d_call: .; v_call: TRBV7-9; clone_size: .; cdr3_nt: TGTGCCAGCAGCTTAGCGTTGGTCACCTACAATGAGCAGTTCTTC; cdr3_aa: CASSLALVTYNEQFF
j_call: TRBJ1-1; d_call: .; v_call: TRBV7-9; clone_size: once; cdr3_nt: TGTGCCAGCAGCGAGGGACGGGGGAACACTGAAGCTTTCTTT; cdr3_aa: CASSEGRGNTEAFF
j_call: TRBJ2-7; d_call: .; v_call: TRBV5-1; clone_size: .; cdr3_nt: TGCGCCAGCAGCTTGGCAGAGACAAAGCAGTACTTC; cdr3_aa: CASSLAETKQYF
j_call: TRBJ2-7; d_call: .; v_call: TRBV6-1; clone_size: .; cdr3_nt: TGTGCCAGCAGTGATAGGCGGACCTACGAGCAGTACTTC; cdr3_aa: CASSDRRTYEQYF
j_call: TRBJ1-3; d_call: .; v_call: TRBV15; clone_size: once; cdr3_nt: TGTGCCACCAAGGAGGAAGAGGCTGGAAACACCATATATTTT; cdr3_aa: CATKEEEAGNTIYF
j_call: TRBJ2-3; d_call: .; v_call: TRBV19; clone_size: .; cdr3_nt: TGTGCCAGCCGCGGTAGCACAGATACGCAGTATTTT; cdr3_aa: CASRGSTDTQYF
j_call: TRBJ1-5; d_call: .; v_call: TRBV6-1; clone_size: many; cdr3_nt: TGTGCCAGCCATCACGGGAATCAGCCCCAGCATTTT; cdr3_aa: CASHHGNQPQHF
j_call: TRBJ2-1; d_call: .; v_call: TRBV29-1; clone_size: .; cdr3_nt: TGCAGCGTCACGGACGGGACTCCTGAGCAGTTCTTC; cdr3_aa: CSVTDGTPEQFF
j_call: TRBJ2-7; d_call: .; v_call: TRBV6-5; clone_size: .; cdr3_nt: TGTGCCAGCAGTTCCCAGAGGGGAGAGCAGTACTTC; cdr3_aa: CASSSQRGEQYF
j_call: TRBJ2-7; d_call: TRBD1; v_call: TRBV19; clone_size: .; cdr3_nt: TGTGCCAGTAGTAATTCCAGGGACAGGGATACCGACGAGCAGTACTTC; cdr3_aa: CASSNSRDRDTDEQYF
j_call: TRBJ2-3; d_call: TRBD2; v_call: TRBV5-1; clone_size: .; cdr3_nt: TGCGCCAGCAGCCCTACTAGCGGGGGGCCCCGCAGCGTGGAGTATTTT; cdr3_aa: CASSPTSGGPRSVEYF
j_call: TRBJ2-1; d_call: .; v_call: TRBV12-5; clone_size: .; cdr3_nt: TGTGCTAGTGGTGCGCAGACTGGGATTGAGCAGTTCTTC; cdr3_aa: CASGAQTGIEQFF
j_call: TRBJ2-7; d_call: .; v_call: TRBV30; clone_size: .; cdr3_nt: TGTGCCTGGAGCCGGGACGGATCCTACGAGCAGTACTTC; cdr3_aa: CAWSRDGSYEQYF
j_call: TRBJ1-2; d_call: .; v_call: TRBV10-3; clone_size: .; cdr3_nt: TGTGCCATCAGTGAGTCTGGGGGAGCGGACGGCTACACCTTC; cdr3_aa: CAISESGGADGYTF
j_call: TRBJ2-7; d_call: .; v_call: TRBV4-2; clone_size: .; cdr3_nt: TGTGCCAGCAGCCAAGTAGACAGATCCTACGAGCAGTACTTC; cdr3_aa: CASSQVDRSYEQYF
j_call: TRBJ1-2; d_call: .; v_call: TRBV19; clone_size: once; cdr3_nt: TGTGCCAGTAGTAGCCCCAACAGCCGGACATCTGGCTACACCTTC; cdr3_aa: CASSSPNSRTSGYTF
j_call: TRBJ2-7; d_call: TRBD2; v_call: TRBV7-9; clone_size: .; cdr3_nt: TGTGCCAGCAGCTTGCGGGAGAACGAGCAGTACTTC; cdr3_aa: CASSLRENEQYF
j_call: TRBJ1-6; d_call: .; v_call: TRBV15; clone_size: .; cdr3_nt: TGTGCCACCAGCAGAGGGAATTCACCCCTCCACTTT; cdr3_aa: CATSRGNSPLHF
j_call: TRBJ2-6; d_call: .; v_call: TRBV29-1; clone_size: few; cdr3_nt: TGCAGCGTTATAAGGGCTGGGGCCAACGTCCTGACTTTC; cdr3_aa: CSVIRAGANVLTF
j_call: TRBJ1-4; d_call: .; v_call: TRBV28; clone_size: .; cdr3_nt: TGTGCCAGCAGTTTACCTCAGGGAATAATTGGAGAAAAACTGTTTTTT; cdr3_aa: CASSLPQGIIGEKLFF
j_call: TRBJ2-5; d_call: .; v_call: TRBV7-9; clone_size: .; cdr3_nt: TGTGCCAGCAGCAGGACAGCTCTTGAGACCCAGTACTTC; cdr3_aa: CASSRTALETQYF
j_call: TRBJ2-1; d_call: .; v_call: TRBV5-1; clone_size: once; cdr3_nt: TGCGCCAGCAGGCATGGTGAATTTCTCTCCTACAATGAGCAGTTCTTC; cdr3_aa: CASRHGEFLSYNEQFF
j_call: TRBJ1-1; d_call: .; v_call: TRBV7-9; clone_size: many; cdr3_nt: TGTGCCAGCAGCCTCAGGGAGAACACTGAAGCTTTCTTT; cdr3_aa: CASSLRENTEAFF
j_call: TRBJ2-2; d_call: .; v_call: TRBV5-1; clone_size: .; cdr3_nt: TGCGCCAGCAGCTTTAGATTAGCGGCCGGGGAGCTGTTTTTT; cdr3_aa: CASSFRLAAGELFF
j_call: TRBJ2-1; d_call: .; v_call: TRBV28; clone_size: .; cdr3_nt: TGTGCCAGCAGTGACCTCCCCCCCGGGACCCATGAGCAGTTCTTC; cdr3_aa: CASSDLPPGTHEQFF
j_call: TRBJ2-7; d_call: TRBD2; v_call: TRBV7-2; clone_size: .; cdr3_nt: TGTGCCAGCAGCTCCCGGGGAGCGGGAAAGAACGAGCAGTACTTC; cdr3_aa: CASSSRGAGKNEQYF